These 5 T cell receptor beta chains share one sample of origin, sequenced in a study of blood T cell repertoires in COVID-19. Sequencing was performed with immunoSEQ multiplex PCR; in TCRdb, only in-frame clones are kept and a portion is missing. The sample records approximately 65,000 clones, 89% being singletons. Sequencing was carried out using peripheral blood. All receptors derive from a woman aged 50 to 65 with active COVID-19.

This rearrangement joins TRBV20-1 to TRBJ1-5; 7 positions match TRBD1. There are 16 residues in the CDR3. J was trimmed by 2 bases and V by 3 bases; bases with no gene match: 10. The V gene's germline CDR1 is DFQATT and CDR2 SNEGSKA (reference sequence). CDR3 sequence reads: CSASSTTQGGNQPQHF. The DNA of the CDR3 is TGCAGTGCTAGTTCTACCACGCAGGGGGGCAATCAGCCCCAGCATTTT.

In this sample, this clone turned up a few times. This rearrangement joins TRBV6-2 or TRBV6-3 to TRBJ2-5, with 9 nucleotides matching TRBD2. The CDR3 runs 15 residues. J was trimmed by 4 bases and V by 1 base; bases with no gene match: 4. CDR1 MNHEY and CDR2 SVGEGT come from the germline V gene. The CDR3 nucleotides are TGTGCCAGCAGTTACTTGCGGGAGGGGATAGAGACCCAGTACTTC. Protein sequence: CASSYLREGIETQYF.

J is TRBJ2-3 and V is TRBV2; 12 positions agree with TRBD2. This CDR3 has 15 residues. Germline assignment: CDR1 SNHLY and CDR2 FYNNEI. V lost 7 bases to trimming and J lost 5 bases; unmatched junction nucleotides: 7. The CDR3 protein is CASTGLAGNIDTQYF. DNA of the CDR3: TGTGCCAGCACCGGACTAGCGGGAAACATAGATACGCAGTATTTT.

The V gene is TRBV29-1, the J gene TRBJ2-6, with 7 bases lining up with TRBD1. This CDR3 spans 16 amino acids. Germline CDR1 SQVTM, CDR2 ANQGSEA. V was clipped by 6 bases and J by 0 bases; unmatched bases: 8. The CDR3 loop reads CSVTGLAYSGANVLTF. The CDR3 DNA reads TGCAGCGTGACAGGGCTTGCTTACTCTGGGGCCAACGTCCTGACTTTC.

The genes are TRBV4-1 and TRBJ2-1; TRBD2 aligns across 9 bases. Germline V lookup: CDR1 MGHRA, CDR2 YSYEKL. Trimming took 2 bases from V and 6 from J; bases not matched to a gene: 5. This CDR3 region has 15 residues. DNA for the CDR3: TGCGCCAGCAGCCAAATCAGGACTAGCGCCAATGAGCAGTTCTTC. Protein: CASSQIRTSANEQFF.